This passage covers 6 T cell receptor beta chains from one sample sequenced in a study of blood T cell repertoires in COVID-19. The table came from immunoSEQ multiplex PCR; TCRdb's copy has only in-frame clones and leaves some out. Among hundreds of thousands of clones listed, approximately 91% were seen once. The sample consisted of PBMCs or T cells enriched from blood (not recorded which). The receptor source for this set is a woman aged 60 to 75 who had recovered from COVID-19.

This clone was seen once. V gene TRBV27 combines with J gene TRBJ1-4; no clear D gene. CDR1 is MNHEY, CDR2 SMNVEV, per germline (reference sequence). V shed 3 bases and J shed 8 bases, with 13 bases lying between them. The CDR3 loop spans 14 amino acids. CDR3 sequence: CASSLFTTGEKLFF. The CDR3, as DNA: TGTGCCAGCAGTTTGTTCACAACGGGGGAAAAACTGTTTTTT.

The genes are TRBV9 and TRBJ2-3; D perhaps matches TRBD2 (7 bases). Germline V lookup: CDR1 SGDLS, CDR2 YYNGEE. The CDR3 runs 18 residues. The V and J ends lost 2 bases and 2 bases respectively, with 21 bases between them. CDR3 amino acids: CASSVGFGGGANTDTQYF. In DNA form, the CDR3 reads TGTGCCAGCAGCGTTGGGTTTGGAGGGGGGGCTAACACAGATACGCAGTATTTT.

V usage is TRBV25-1 and J usage is TRBJ1-6, with D possibly being TRBD1 (5 bases). The ends were cut back, 3 bases at V and 2 bases at J, with 11 bases in the middle. Per the germline V gene, CDR1 is MGHDK and CDR2 is SYGVNS. The CDR3 has 16 residues. Written as DNA, the CDR3 is TGTGCCAGCAGTGAGTGGGGGAGGACCTATAATTCACCCCTCCACTTT. It specifies CASSEWGRTYNSPLHF.

J is TRBJ2-3 and V is TRBV6-5; D might be TRBD2 (7 bases). The ends were cut back, 6 bases at V and 6 bases at J, with 19 bases in the middle. The CDR3 spans 15 residues. CDR1 MNHEY and CDR2 SVGAGI come from the germline V gene. This CDR3 reads CASRTAGAGGDTQYF. For the CDR3, the DNA is TGTGCCAGCAGGACCGCGGGGGCTGGGGGCGATACGCAGTATTTT.

This clone was counted a single time. Sequence at one end of the junction differs from germline and may be a read error. V usage is TRBV7-7 and J usage is TRBJ2-2, with D possibly matching TRBD2 (5 bases). CDR3 length equals 17 residues. Per germline, CDR1 SSHAT and CDR2 FNYEAQ (reference sequence). The CDR3 nucleotides are TGTGCTAGCAGCTTACGGCTTGCAGAAGCGGACACCGGGGAGCTGTTTTTT. As protein: CASSLRLAEADTGELFF.

This clone was seen just once. The chain recombines TRBV2 with TRBJ2-7, with a tentative D call TRBD1 (6 bases). In germline, CDR1 is SNHLY, CDR2 FYNNEI. This CDR3 has 11 amino acids. Trimming shortened V by 8 bases and J by 7 bases, and 12 bases separated the two germline ends. The chain's CDR3 is CASLPRGEQYV. The CDR3 bases are TGTGCCAGCCTACCGAGGGGGGAGCAGTACGTC.